The 21 T cell receptor beta chains below come from one sample, sequenced in a study of blood T cell repertoires in COVID-19. The data were produced by immunoSEQ multiplex PCR, yet TCRdb's version contains in-frame clones alone and is incomplete. The data show tens of thousands of clones, over 80% seen once. Sequenced sample: peripheral blood. Receptors were obtained from an elderly woman with active or convalescent COVID-19.

This clone was picked up a small number of times. One junction end disagrees with the germline gene, perhaps due to a read error. The chain joins TRBV4-2 to TRBJ1-2; TRBD1 matches at 10 bases. Germline CDR1 reads LGHNA; CDR2 reads YNFKEQ. There are 14 residues in the CDR3. The CDR3 bases are TGTGCCAGCAGCCCGGGACAGGGGAACTCTGGCTACACCTTC. Amino acids: CASSPGQGNSGYTF.

V gene TRBV7-2 combines with J gene TRBJ1-5; 9 bases line up with TRBD1. The CDR3 is made up of 15 amino acids. The junction had 6 bases not matched to a gene; V was cut back by 6 bases and J by 3 bases. The germline CDR1 and CDR2 sequences are SGHTA and FQGNSA. CDR3 region: CASSTGTGYNQPQHF. CDR3 nucleotides: TGTGCCAGCAGTACCGGGACAGGGTACAATCAGCCCCAGCATTTT.

The chain employs TRBV29-1 and TRBJ2-7; D remains unclear. The CDR3 is 11 amino acids. V dropped 2 bases and J dropped 4 bases, with 6 bases sitting between them. Germline CDR1 reads SQVTM; CDR2 reads ANQGSEA. CDR3 sequence: CSVEKQYEQYF. For the CDR3, the DNA is TGCAGCGTTGAAAAACAATACGAGCAGTACTTC.

The V and J genes are TRBV19 and TRBJ2-1, with 10 nucleotides matching TRBD2. Germline trimming cut 5 bases from V and 5 bases from J; bases unmatched to any gene: 3. Germline V gives CDR1 LNHDA, CDR2 SQIVND (reference sequence). This CDR3 region has 14 residues. The CDR3 sequence is CASSLAGGNNEQFF. The DNA of the CDR3 is TGTGCCAGTAGTTTAGCGGGGGGAAACAATGAGCAGTTCTTC.

The chain is built from TRBV30 and TRBJ2-7; 8 nucleotides align to TRBD1. V shed 4 bases, J shed 2 bases, and the junction held 7 bases outside the gene matches. Germline V gene data show CDR1 as GTSNPN and CDR2 as SVGIG (reference sequence). The CDR3 is 14 amino acids. DNA for the CDR3: TGTGCCTGGACTCGGGACAGGCCTCCCTACGAGCAGTACTTC. Translating it yields CAWTRDRPPYEQYF.

The chain recombines TRBV6-5 with TRBJ2-5; 7 positions agree with TRBD1. The germline CDR1 and CDR2 sequences are MNHEY and SVGAGI. This CDR3 has 14 amino acids. The ends lost 0 bases at V and 4 bases at J; junction bases unmatched: 2. CDR3 nucleotides: TGTGCCAGCAGTTACTCGACAGGGCGAGAGACCCAGTACTTC. Its protein product is CASSYSTGRETQYF.

This chain connects TRBV12-3 or TRBV12-4 to TRBJ1-1; D call uncertain. The length of the CDR3 is 13 residues. The V and J ends lost 4 bases and 2 bases respectively, with 8 bases between them. CDR3 sequence: CASSYTVNTEAFF. The CDR3 DNA follows: TGTGCCAGCAGTTATACAGTAAACACTGAAGCTTTCTTT.

This chain links TRBV15 with TRBJ1-2; TRBD1 matches 7 bases. V lost 4 bases to trimming and J lost 3 bases; unmatched junction nucleotides: 8. Germline CDR1 reads LNHNV; CDR2 reads YYDKDF (reference sequence). This CDR3 has 15 residues. This CDR3 reads CATSMGQPRDYGYTF. The CDR3 coding sequence is TGTGCCACCAGCATGGGACAGCCTCGGGACTATGGCTACACCTTC.

V is TRBV3-1 (or the pseudogene TRBV3-2) and J is TRBJ2-1, with 7 bases that match TRBD2. The ends lost 9 bases at V and 0 bases at J; junction bases unmatched: 14. In germline, CDR1 is LGHDT, CDR2 YNNKEL (reference sequence). This CDR3 is built from 17 residues. CDR3 protein: CASKLSLAESSYNEQFF. CDR3 coding DNA: TGTGCCAGTAAACTATCCCTAGCGGAGAGCTCCTACAATGAGCAGTTCTTC.

This chain joins TRBV19 and TRBJ1-5, with 10 bases fitting TRBD1. Looked up from germline, CDR1 is LNHDA and CDR2 is SQIVND (reference sequence). The CDR3 is 15 residues long. The junction had 4 bases not matched to a gene; V was cut back by 4 bases and J by 4 bases. DNA for the CDR3: TGTGCCAGTAGTACAGGACAGGGGGGGAATCAGCCCCAGCATTTT. Amino acid sequence: CASSTGQGGNQPQHF. The whole variable domain, remainder taken from reference TRBV19 and TRBJ1-5, is DGGITQSPKYLFRKEGQNVTLSCEQNLNHDAMYWYRQDPGQGLRLIYYSQIVNDFQKGDIAEGYSVSREKKESFPLTVTSAQKNPTAFYLCASSTGQGGNQPQHFGDGTRLSIL.

V usage is TRBV14 and J usage is TRBJ2-7; weak D call: TRBD2 (6 bases). Germline CDR1 reads SGHDN; CDR2 reads FVKESK. The ends were cut back, 5 bases at V and 1 base at J, with 15 bases in the middle. The CDR3 is 15 residues long. CDR3 loop: CASSLGLGVSYEQYF. CDR3 DNA sequence: TGTGCCAGCAGCTTGGGACTGGGTGTTTCCTACGAGCAGTACTTC.

The rearrangement uses TRBV6-6 and TRBJ1-5; D might be TRBD1 (6 bases). The germline V gene has CDR1 MNHNY and CDR2 SVGAGI (reference sequence). The length of the CDR3 is 13 residues. V was clipped by 6 bases and J by 4 bases, with 10 bases between them. CDR3 loop: CASRWQGNQPQHF. The DNA for the CDR3 is TGTGCCAGCAGGTGGCAGGGGAATCAGCCCCAGCATTTT.

The J gene is TRBJ2-2, the V gene TRBV6-4, with 7 bases identical to TRBD1. CDR1 is MRHNA, CDR2 SNTAGT, per germline. Trimming at V came to 8 bases and at J to 2 bases, leaving 8 bases not matched to a gene. The CDR3 length is 15 residues. CDR3 DNA sequence: TGTGCCAGCTCCCAAGGGGGCGTCAACACCGGGGAGCTGTTTTTT. Amino acids: CASSQGGVNTGELFF.

This clone was detected only a few times. J is TRBJ2-5 and V is TRBV5-1; 7 nucleotides line up with TRBD2. V shed 0 bases and J 4 bases; nucleotides not matched to a gene: 6. Germline V gene sequence: CDR1 SGHRS, CDR2 YFSETQ. The CDR3 extends over 15 amino acids. The CDR3 region is CASSLALAVGETQYF. CDR3 sequence (DNA): TGCGCCAGCAGCTTGGCTCTAGCGGTAGGAGAGACCCAGTACTTC.

This clone was seen a handful of times. This chain joins TRBV5-1 and TRBJ2-1; possibly TRBD2 for D (6 bases). V lost 2 bases, J lost 2 bases, and 11 bases lay in between. The CDR3 length is 15 residues. Germline V gene data show CDR1 as SGHRS and CDR2 as YFSETQ. CDR3 coding DNA: TGCGCCAGCAGCTTTACGGGAGACGCCTACAATGAGCAGTTCTTC. As protein: CASSFTGDAYNEQFF.

This clone has a handful of counts. V usage is TRBV28 and J usage is TRBJ2-1, with a tentative D call TRBD2 (5 bases). Trimming took off 6 bases at V and 5 bases at J, with 23 bases between the two ends. Germline assignment: CDR1 MDHEN and CDR2 SYDVKM. The CDR3 length is 17 residues. CDR3: CASSPQPPRSGNNEQFF. DNA of the CDR3: TGTGCCAGCAGCCCCCAACCCCCCCGGTCGGGAAACAATGAGCAGTTCTTC.

This chain connects TRBV28 to TRBJ2-7, with 8 bases matching TRBD1. V shed 2 bases and J 3 bases; nucleotides not matched to a gene: 3. This CDR3 spans 14 amino acids. The germline V gene has CDR1 MDHEN and CDR2 SYDVKM. The CDR3 DNA follows: TGTGCCAGCAGTTTACCAGGGGGCGTCTACGAGCAGTACTTC. This encodes CASSLPGGVYEQYF.

CDR3 region: CASSLQGLAYNEQFF. The CDR3 DNA is TGTGCCAGCAGTTTACAGGGTTTGGCCTACAATGAGCAGTTCTTC. This sequence joins TRBV6-5 and TRBJ2-1; D perhaps matches TRBD1 (6 bases). This CDR3 region has 15 residues. The ends were cut back, 4 bases at V and 2 bases at J, with 12 bases in the middle. The V gene's germline CDR1 is MNHEY and CDR2 SVGAGI.

CDR3 sequence reads: CASSQGQIRGNTIYF. CDR3 nucleotides: TGTGCCAGCAGCCAAGGACAGATACGTGGAAACACCATATATTTT. This chain uses TRBV3-1 (or the pseudogene TRBV3-2) with TRBJ1-3; D perhaps matches TRBD1 (5 bases). The CDR3 consists of 15 residues. V lost 1 base and J 3 bases, leaving 10 bases between the germline ends. The germline CDR1 and CDR2 sequences are LGHDT and YNNKEL (reference sequence).

In regard to this clone: The junction and the germline gene differ at one end; a read error may be behind it. The V and J genes are TRBV10-3 and TRBJ1-4, with a tentative D call TRBD1 (6 bases). CDR3 length: 12 amino acids. Germline lookup yields CDR1 ENHRY and CDR2 SYGVKD. As DNA, the CDR3 is TGTGCCATCAGTGAGTCGGACAGTTACTTGATTTTT. This codes for CAISESDSYLIF.

This clone was counted only a few times. The chain employs TRBV7-3 and TRBJ2-1, with TRBD1 matching over 7 bases. V shed 4 bases and J 6 bases; nucleotides not matched to a gene: 9. The germline V gene encodes CDR1 SGHTA and CDR2 FQGTGA. The CDR3 length is 15 residues. Here the CDR3 DNA reads TGTGCCAGCAGCTCGCCCGGGGACAGTCTCAATGAGCAGTTCTTC. Protein product: CASSSPGDSLNEQFF.